Below are 23 T cell receptor beta chains sequenced from a single sample in a study of Ad26.COV2.S vaccination and SARS-CoV-2 variants. The treatment here: about 20 received Ad26.COV2.S at low or high dose, single or two shots; about five received placebo; per-sample allocation not given. Samples were taken on day 63 after the first vaccine or placebo injection. Profiling relied on immunoSEQ multiplex PCR, and the TCRdb table lists in-frame clones only, not all of them. Of roughly 700,000 clones listed, more than 70% are singletons. The sequencing used peripheral blood, collected in a trial of Ad26.COV2.S vaccine versus placebo. These receptors were taken from a person between 18 and 65 years old who received the Ad26.COV2.S COVID-19 vaccine or a placebo.

The rearrangement uses TRBV27 and TRBJ1-5; TRBD1 aligns across 8 bases. This CDR3 comprises 14 residues. J lost 2 bases, V lost 5 bases, and 2 bases had no gene match. Germline V CDR1 and CDR2: MNHEY, SMNVEV (reference sequence). The CDR3 region is CASSQTGGNQPQHF. The CDR3 nucleotides are TGTGCCAGCAGTCAGACAGGGGGCAATCAGCCCCAGCATTTT.

This rearrangement joins TRBV6-5 to TRBJ2-5; D is unresolved. The germline V gene has CDR1 MNHEY and CDR2 SVGAGI. Deletions cut 5 bases from V and 5 bases from J, with 6 bases between. This CDR3 has 11 amino acids. Written as DNA, the CDR3 is TGTGCCAGCAGTAGCGCGGAGACCCAGTACTTC. This translates into CASSSAETQYF.

The chain recombines TRBV10-1 with TRBJ1-1; D is uncertain. The length of the CDR3 is 16 residues. Deletions cut 3 bases from V and 4 bases from J, with 18 bases between. Germline CDR1 WNHNN, CDR2 SYGVQD (reference sequence). CDR3 loop: CASSDGRGMSSTEAFF. CDR3 in DNA: TGCGCCAGCAGTGACGGACGAGGAATGTCTTCCACTGAAGCTTTCTTT.

Notes on this clone: One end of the junction is discordant with germline, which a read error may explain. The V and J genes are TRBV10-1 and TRBJ1-2, with D tentatively TRBD1 (6 bases). Germline lookup yields CDR1 WNHNN and CDR2 SYGVQD (reference sequence). The CDR3 contains 15 residues. CDR3 loop: CASSEREQGSYGYTF. The CDR3 nucleotides read TGCGCTAGCAGTGAGCGAGAACAGGGAAGCTATGGCTACACCTTC.

This clone came up once. The chain is built from TRBV9 and TRBJ2-1, with 8 positions matching TRBD2. Germline loops: CDR1 SGDLS, CDR2 YYNGEE. Unmatched junction bases numbered 4, after V lost 0 bases and J lost 8 bases. This CDR3 contains 14 residues. The CDR3 bases are TGTGCCAGCAGCGTAGCAGTCGGGGGGGATGAGCAGTTCTTC. Its protein is CASSVAVGGDEQFF.

Here the CDR3 DNA reads TGTGCCAGCTCACCACCGAGCCTAGCGATAAACAATGAGCAGTTCTTC. It specifies CASSPPSLAINNEQFF. The rearrangement links TRBV18 to TRBJ2-1, with D tentatively TRBD2 (6 bases). The CDR3 has 16 residues. V lost 0 bases, J lost 5 bases, and 14 bases lay in between. Germline V lookup: CDR1 KGHSH, CDR2 LQKENI.

V gene TRBV19 combines with J gene TRBJ2-7, with D perhaps matching TRBD1 (5 bases). Per the germline V gene, CDR1 is LNHDA and CDR2 is SQIVND (reference sequence). V was shortened by 3 bases and J by 4 bases, with 13 bases between the two germline ends. The CDR3 runs to 14 residues. This chain's CDR3 is CASSMRQGLYEQYF. The CDR3 region has the DNA TGTGCCAGTAGTATGAGGCAGGGTCTGTACGAGCAGTACTTC.

This chain connects TRBV5-4 to TRBJ2-7; 9 bases line up with TRBD1. The CDR3 sequence is 15 residues long. J lost 3 bases, V lost 5 bases, and 9 bases had no gene match. Germline V lookup: CDR1 SGHNT, CDR2 YYREEE (reference sequence). CDR3 region: CASSLDRGGLYEQYF. CDR3 nucleotide sequence: TGTGCCAGCAGTCTGGACAGGGGAGGACTCTACGAGCAGTACTTC.

This clone was seen a few times. Other nucleotide sequences from this sample produce the same CDR3. The V call is TRBV30, the J call TRBJ2-7; D possibly corresponds to TRBD1 (5 bases). Looked up from germline, CDR1 is GTSNPN and CDR2 is SVGIG (reference sequence). The CDR3 is 12 residues long. Trimming shortened V by 1 base and J by 4 bases, and 8 bases separated the two germline ends. The CDR3 spells CAWSGGTYEQYF. As DNA, the CDR3 is TGTGCCTGGAGTGGGGGCACTTACGAGCAGTACTTC.

The sample holds a few counts of this clone. The chain employs TRBV25-1 and TRBJ2-7; the match to TRBD2 covers 11 bases. From germline, CDR1 is MGHDK and CDR2 SYGVNS. The junction had 10 bases not matched to a gene; V was cut back by 8 bases and J by 7 bases. CDR3 length equals 14 residues. The CDR3 reads CASSETSGVGEQYF. In DNA, the CDR3 is TGTGCCAGCTCGGAGACTAGCGGGGTGGGGGAGCAGTACTTC.

The chain couples TRBV7-2 to TRBJ1-5, with TRBD1 as a possible D gene (6 bases). V dropped 3 bases and J dropped 5 bases, with 14 bases sitting between them. CDR3 length equals 15 residues. Germline loops: CDR1 SGHTA, CDR2 FQGNSA. This CDR3 is CASSFVGGPHQPQHF. The CDR3 region has the DNA TGTGCCAGCAGCTTCGTTGGGGGGCCCCATCAGCCCCAGCATTTT.

The chain has TRBV19 and TRBJ2-3; 8 positions agree with TRBD1. Germline values: CDR1 LNHDA, CDR2 SQIVND (reference sequence). The CDR3 runs to 14 residues. V was pared by 4 bases and J by 3 bases, with 3 bases of the junction left unmatched. CDR3 in DNA: TGTGCCAGTAGTAGGGACAGGATTACAGATACGCAGTATTTT. Translation: CASSRDRITDTQYF.

The rearrangement uses TRBV2 and TRBJ1-3, with D tentatively TRBD1 (6 bases). V lost 3 bases and J lost 2, with 11 bases in between. This CDR3 spans 15 amino acids. The germline CDR1 and CDR2 sequences are SNHLY and FYNNEI. The CDR3: CASSDTGTTGNTIYF. The CDR3 nucleotides are TGTGCCAGCAGTGACACCGGGACAACTGGAAACACCATATATTTT.

The J gene is TRBJ1-2, the V gene TRBV27, with a weak D call TRBD1 (6 bases). Per the germline V gene, CDR1 is MNHEY and CDR2 is SMNVEV (reference sequence). This CDR3 contains 13 residues. Trimming cost V 6 bases and J 7 bases, with 15 bases left between them. CDR3 coding DNA: TGTGCCAGCAGACCACAGGGAGTAGGTGGCTACACCTTC. Protein: CASRPQGVGGYTF.

As to this clone: A far larger clone is off by one base, so a read error is likely. The CDR3 reads CASSFQYEQYF. The CDR3 DNA reads as TGTGCCAGCAGTTTTCAGTACGAGCAGTACTTC. The chain couples TRBV12-3 or TRBV12-4 to TRBJ2-7; D not certain. Trimming pared 3 bases from V and 4 bases from J, leaving 4 bases between. The CDR3 covers 11 residues.

Of note for this clone: Different DNA sequences within this sample yield the same CDR3. The chain uses TRBV7-2 and TRBJ2-7; 8 bases are a match to TRBD1. The CDR3 has 15 residues. The V segment lost 0 bases and the J segment 0 bases; nucleotides outside the gene matches: 1. CDR1 is SGHTA, CDR2 FQGNSA, per germline. The CDR3 is CASSLAGQGSYEQYF. CDR3 nucleotides: TGTGCCAGCAGCTTAGCCGGACAGGGCTCCTACGAGCAGTACTTC.

The rearrangement uses TRBV30 and TRBJ2-3; D is perhaps TRBD1 (6 bases). Germline assignment: CDR1 GTSNPN and CDR2 SVGIG (reference sequence). This CDR3 contains 15 residues. V was clipped by 0 bases and J by 3 bases, with 13 bases between them. CDR3 bases: TGTGCCTGGAGTGTAGGCAGGGGATGGACAGATACGCAGTATTTT. Residues: CAWSVGRGWTDTQYF.

This clone appeared once. The chain is built from TRBV6-5 and TRBJ2-7; D might be TRBD2 (6 bases). Per the germline V gene, CDR1 is MNHEY and CDR2 is SVGAGI. V lost 8 bases, J lost 4 bases, and 15 bases lay in between. The CDR3 is 13 amino acids. This chain's CDR3 is CASRGGRWYEQYF. The DNA of the CDR3 is TGTGCCAGCCGGGGAGGCCGTTGGTACGAGCAGTACTTC.

V usage is TRBV7-2 and J usage is TRBJ1-3; tentative D call: TRBD1 (5 bases). The CDR3 is made up of 16 amino acids. Germline CDR1 reads SGHTA; CDR2 reads FQGNSA. Trimming pared 2 bases from V and 0 bases from J, leaving 11 bases between. The CDR3 coding sequence is TGTGCCAGCAGCTTATCGACAGCCTCCTCTGGAAACACCATATATTTT. Amino acid sequence: CASSLSTASSGNTIYF.

The DNA of the CDR3 is TGTGCCAGTAGTAGGGCAGGGGGTGGCCAAGAGACCCAGTACTTC. This sequence encodes CASSRAGGGQETQYF. The chain joins TRBV19 to TRBJ2-5; 7 bases map to TRBD1. Per germline, CDR1 LNHDA and CDR2 SQIVND (reference sequence). The CDR3 has 15 residues. V lost 4 bases, J lost 1 base, and 6 bases stayed unmatched. The full variable domain, its missing parts supplied by reference TRBV19 and TRBJ2-5, is DGGITQSPKYLFRKEGQNVTLSCEQNLNHDAMYWYRQDPGQGLRLIYYSQIVNDFQKGDIAEGYSVSREKKESFPLTVTSAQKNPTAFYLCASSRAGGGQETQYFGPGTRLLVL.

This clone was counted once. This chain joins TRBV6-5 and TRBJ1-2; 9 bases fit TRBD1. Germline values: CDR1 MNHEY, CDR2 SVGAGI. This CDR3 spans 13 amino acids. The V segment lost 5 bases and the J segment 7 bases; nucleotides outside the gene matches: 5. The CDR3 sequence: CASSRGQGIGYTF. DNA of the CDR3: TGTGCCAGCAGTAGGGGACAGGGCATTGGCTACACCTTC.

This chain joins TRBV4-3 and TRBJ2-5, with 9 positions matching TRBD2. J gave up 5 bases and V 2 bases, and 6 bases lay outside the gene matches. The CDR3 covers 15 residues. Germline V lookup: CDR1 LGHNA, CDR2 YSLEER. CDR3 bases: TGCGCCAGCAGCCAATGGCGGGGGGGCGAGGAGACCCAGTACTTC. Encoded protein: CASSQWRGGEETQYF.

A note on this clone: A read error may produce the germline difference seen at one junction end. The rearrangement uses TRBV7-7 and TRBJ2-3; 7 nucleotides line up with TRBD2. This CDR3 has 13 residues. The germline V gene has CDR1 SSHAT and CDR2 FNYEAQ (reference sequence). The CDR3 region is CASSRDYRDTQYF. CDR3 coding DNA: TGTGCTAGCAGTCGGGACTATAGAGATACGCAGTATTTT.